The 25 T cell receptor beta chains below come from one sample, sequenced in a study of shared clonotypes between healthy human individuals. The repertoire was sequenced with immunoSEQ multiplex PCR; TCRdb's copy has only in-frame clones and lacks some. The table includes over 950,000 clones, approximately 77% detected once. Sample: memory CD4+ T cells from PBMCs. The subset here: CD45RA-negative fraction. Source of these receptors: a man between 18 and 29 years old in good health. Some clones in this sample may be carry-over from other donors' samples.

CDR3 in amino acids: CASSTQPPGALAGANVLTF. Here the CDR3 DNA reads TGTGCCAGCAGCACTCAACCGCCAGGGGCGCTGGCCGGGGCCAACGTCCTGACTTTC. V usage is TRBV7-3 and J usage is TRBJ2-6; perhaps TRBD1 as D (6 bases). Per the germline V gene, CDR1 is SGHTA and CDR2 is FQGTGA. This CDR3 spans 19 amino acids. The V end lost 5 bases, the J end lost 4 bases, and 24 bases lay between the germline ends.

The genes are TRBV18 and TRBJ1-4, with 8 bases lining up with TRBD1. CDR3 size: 13 residues. Germline V gives CDR1 KGHSH, CDR2 LQKENI. The V segment lost 3 bases and the J segment 8 bases; nucleotides outside the gene matches: 2. The CDR3 spells CASSPAGGEKLFF. CDR3 in DNA: TGTGCCAGCTCACCGGCAGGGGGCGAAAAACTGTTTTTT.

The rearrangement uses TRBV30 and TRBJ2-3, with D hard to call. The V end was cut by 0 bases, the J end by 6 bases, with 7 bases between. The CDR3 sequence is 12 residues long. Germline loops: CDR1 GTSNPN, CDR2 SVGIG (reference sequence). This CDR3 is CAWSVRLDTQYF. The CDR3 DNA sequence: TGTGCCTGGAGTGTGAGACTCGATACGCAGTATTTT.

The genes are TRBV27 and TRBJ2-1; D possibly corresponds to TRBD2 (6 bases). V was shortened by 5 bases and J by 3 bases, with 17 bases between the two germline ends. Germline V gene data show CDR1 as MNHEY and CDR2 as SMNVEV (reference sequence). The CDR3 has 16 amino acids. The CDR3 reads CASSPLAAGSYNEQFF. CDR3 sequence (DNA): TGTGCCAGCAGTCCCTTAGCTGCGGGAAGCTACAATGAGCAGTTCTTC.

The chain carries TRBV9 and TRBJ1-3; 9 bases fit TRBD1. Germline assignment: CDR1 SGDLS and CDR2 YYNGEE. This CDR3 has 14 amino acids. The ends lost 4 bases at V and 9 bases at J; junction bases unmatched: 8. The CDR3, as DNA: TGTGCCAGCAGCAACCGGGACAGGGAGGGCACCATATATTTT. The encoded protein is CASSNRDREGTIYF. The full variable domain, rest sourced from reference TRBV9 and TRBJ1-3, is DSGVTQTPKHLITATGQRVTLRCSPRSGDLSVYWYQQSLDQGLQFLIQYYNGEERAKGNILERFSAQQFPDLHSELNLSSLELGDSALYFCASSNRDREGTIYFGEGSWLTVV.

CDR3 amino acids: CASSLVRTAGELFF. The DNA of the CDR3 is TGTGCCAGCAGCTTAGTGAGGACGGCCGGGGAGCTGTTTTTT. This rearrangement joins TRBV7-9 to TRBJ2-2, with D unresolved. V was cut by 1 base and J by 6 bases, with 9 bases left in between. The CDR3 spans 14 residues. Germline V CDR1 and CDR2: SEHNR, FQNEAQ (reference sequence). The variable domain in full, completed from reference TRBV7-9 and TRBJ2-2, reads DTGVSQNPRHKITKRGQNVTFRCDPISEHNRLYWYRQTLGQGPEFLTYFQNEAQLEKSRLLSDRFSAERPKGSFSTLEIQRTEQGDSAMYLCASSLVRTAGELFFGEGSRLTVL.

The chain has TRBV28 and TRBJ1-2; TRBD1 is a possible D gene (6 bases). The V end was cut by 1 base, the J end by 8 bases, with 11 bases between. The CDR3 loop spans 13 amino acids. The germline CDR1 and CDR2 sequences are MDHEN and SYDVKM. The DNA for the CDR3 is TGTGCCAGCAGTTTATCACAGGGTATAGGCTACACCTTC. Amino acid sequence: CASSLSQGIGYTF.

Regarding this clone: Being one base from a much bigger clone, this may be a read error. The chain couples TRBV4-3 to TRBJ1-1; possibly TRBD1 for D (5 bases). V was shortened by 0 bases and J by 3 bases, with 17 bases between the two germline ends. Germline assignment: CDR1 LGHNA and CDR2 YSLEER. CDR3 length equals 17 residues. The CDR3 DNA is TGCGCCAGCAGCCAAGACGTCAAGGGCTGGGGGGACACTGAAGCTTTCTTT. This translates into CASSQDVKGWGDTEAFF.

The genes are TRBV7-2 and TRBJ1-4; D is perhaps TRBD1 (5 bases). Deletions cut 1 base from V and 3 bases from J, with 12 bases between. The CDR3 spans 16 residues. Germline V gene sequence: CDR1 SGHTA, CDR2 FQGNSA. The DNA for the CDR3 is TGTGCCAGCAGCTTAGTTGGGGCAGTTCCTAATGAAAAACTGTTTTTT. It specifies CASSLVGAVPNEKLFF. Full variable domain (rest looked up from reference TRBV7-2 and TRBJ1-4): GAGVSQSPSNKVTEKGKDVELRCDPISGHTALYWYRQSLGQGLEFLIYFQGNSAPDKSGLPSDRFSAERTGGSVSTLTIQRTQQEDSAVYLCASSLVGAVPNEKLFFGSGTQLSVL.

This clone has just one count. This chain uses TRBV28 with TRBJ2-2; the match to TRBD2 covers 13 bases. Per germline, CDR1 MDHEN and CDR2 SYDVKM. This CDR3 has 15 residues. With V trimmed by 6 bases and J by 5 bases, 3 bases remained unmatched. In nucleotides, the CDR3 is TGTGCCAGCAGCAGGGGACTAGCGGGAACCGGGGAGCTGTTTTTT. Translated: CASSRGLAGTGELFF.

V usage is TRBV15 and J usage is TRBJ2-1; the match to TRBD2 covers 13 bases. The V gene end was trimmed by 4 bases and the J gene end by 0 bases; junction bases not matched to a gene: 9. The germline gives CDR1 LNHNV, CDR2 YYDKDF (reference sequence). The length of the CDR3 is 19 residues. This CDR3 reads CATSIRLGLAGFSYNEQFF. The CDR3 nucleotides read TGTGCCACCAGCATTCGACTGGGACTAGCGGGGTTCTCCTACAATGAGCAGTTCTTC.

This clone was recorded only once. The rearrangement uses TRBV28 and TRBJ2-1; 7 bases line up with TRBD2. V gave up 6 bases and J gave up 0 bases; unmatched junction bases: 8. This CDR3 spans 16 amino acids. Looked up from germline, CDR1 is MDHEN and CDR2 is SYDVKM. In DNA form, the CDR3 reads TGTGCCAGCAGCCGTACTAGCGCGAGCTCCTACAATGAGCAGTTCTTC. It specifies CASSRTSASSYNEQFF.

The chain uses TRBV6-6 and TRBJ2-7; D is perhaps TRBD1 (6 bases). V was cut by 5 bases and J by 6 bases, with 14 bases left in between. CDR1 MNHNY and CDR2 SVGAGI come from the germline V gene (reference sequence). The CDR3 totals 13 residues. CDR3 DNA sequence: TGTGCCAGCAGTCGCCGGGACAAAGGCGAGCAGTACTTC. Its protein is CASSRRDKGEQYF.

The chain couples TRBV14 to TRBJ2-2, with no clear D. Germline CDR1 reads SGHDN; CDR2 reads FVKESK. Trimming removed 0 bases at V and 4 bases at J, with 15 bases between. The CDR3 runs to 17 residues. This chain's CDR3 is CASSQDRWAGRTGELFF. CDR3 coding DNA: TGTGCCAGCAGCCAAGATAGGTGGGCAGGTCGCACCGGGGAGCTGTTTTTT.

This clone was counted only a few times. This sequence joins TRBV28 and TRBJ2-2; maybe TRBD2 (5 bases). The germline V gene has CDR1 MDHEN and CDR2 SYDVKM. The CDR3 consists of 17 residues. Trimming took off 5 bases at V and 7 bases at J, with 23 bases between the two ends. The chain's CDR3 is CASSRVGIARFIGELFF. CDR3 DNA sequence: TGTGCCAGCAGTAGGGTCGGGATAGCACGGTTTATCGGGGAGCTGTTTTTT.

This clone was seen once. The chain employs TRBV6-1 and TRBJ1-4; D might be TRBD1 (5 bases). The germline CDR1 and CDR2 sequences are MNHNS and SASEGT. The CDR3 sequence is 14 residues long. V was pared by 3 bases and J by 7 bases, with 12 bases between. CDR3 protein: CASSDKGEVEKLFF. As DNA, the CDR3 is TGTGCCAGCAGTGATAAAGGGGAGGTTGAAAAACTGTTTTTT.

The chain combines TRBV7-3 with TRBJ2-1; D possibly corresponds to TRBD2 (5 bases). The length of the CDR3 is 13 residues. Germline V lookup: CDR1 SGHTA, CDR2 FQGTGA. V was shortened by 5 bases and J by 3 bases, with 8 bases between the two germline ends. CDR3 protein: CASSIDYYNEQFF. Written as DNA, the CDR3 is TGTGCCAGCAGCATCGACTACTACAATGAGCAGTTCTTC.

This clone was counted once. This chain connects TRBV11-2 to TRBJ2-7; D might be TRBD1 (6 bases). This CDR3 is 15 amino acids long. The germline CDR1 and CDR2 sequences are SGHAT and FQNNGV. V was trimmed by 2 bases and J by 0 bases, leaving 11 bases between them. The CDR3 sequence: CASSLNRVSSYEQYF. Written as DNA, the CDR3 is TGTGCCAGCAGCTTAAACAGGGTGAGCTCCTACGAGCAGTACTTC.

This clone appeared many times. The rearrangement uses TRBV5-4 and TRBJ2-3; no clear D. Germline V gene lookup returns CDR1 SGHNT and CDR2 YYREEE (reference sequence). The CDR3 runs to 14 residues. Trimming shortened V by 3 bases and J by 3 bases, and 11 bases separated the two germline ends. CDR3 bases: TGTGCCAGCAGCTCTAGTTTCATTACAGATACGCAGTATTTT. Translated: CASSSSFITDTQYF. Using reference TRBV5-4 and TRBJ2-3 for the parts outside the CDR3, the full variable domain is ETGVTQSPTHLIKTRGQQVTLRCSSQSGHNTVSWYQQALGQGPQFIFQYYREEENGRGNFPPRFSGLQFPNYSSELNVNALELDDSALYLCASSSSFITDTQYFGPGTRLTVL.

In DNA form, the CDR3 reads TGTGCCAGCAGTTCACCGGGACAGGGTACCCACGAGCAGTACTTC. Its translation: CASSSPGQGTHEQYF. This chain connects TRBV28 to TRBJ2-7, with 9 bases aligning to TRBD1. The germline V gene has CDR1 MDHEN and CDR2 SYDVKM. J lost 5 bases, V lost 4 bases, and 9 bases had no gene match. The CDR3 consists of 15 residues.

The CDR3 protein is CASSTPPTVYGYTF. The CDR3 DNA reads TGTGCCAGTAGTACGCCACCGACAGTCTATGGCTACACCTTC. The chain has TRBV19 and TRBJ1-2, with D maybe TRBD1 (5 bases). Germline loops: CDR1 LNHDA, CDR2 SQIVND (reference sequence). CDR3 length: 14 residues. The V gene lost 4 bases and the J gene lost 4 bases, with 13 bases spanning the gap.

The chain links TRBV7-2 to TRBJ1-1, with D possibly being TRBD1 (6 bases). V lost 5 bases, J lost 1 base, and 17 bases lay in between. The V gene's germline CDR1 is SGHTA and CDR2 FQGNSA. The CDR3 totals 16 residues. CDR3 bases: TGTGCCAGCAGCCCCCGACGGGGGCCCTCGAACACTGAAGCTTTCTTT. Translation gives CASSPRRGPSNTEAFF.

Remarks on this clone: The same CDR3 also results from other DNA sequences found in this sample. V and J are TRBV20-1 and TRBJ2-5, with D uncertain. The ends were cut back, 4 bases at V and 3 bases at J, with 6 bases in the middle. Germline V CDR1 and CDR2: DFQATT, SNEGSKA (reference sequence). This CDR3 is built from 11 residues. The CDR3 here is CSATGEETQYF. The CDR3 region has the DNA TGCAGTGCTACTGGGGAAGAGACCCAGTACTTC.

V usage is TRBV10-3 and J usage is TRBJ2-1, with no clear D. Trimming shortened V by 4 bases and J by 8 bases, and 6 bases separated the two germline ends. This CDR3 has 11 amino acids. Germline CDR1 reads ENHRY; CDR2 reads SYGVKD. The CDR3 is CAISGRDEQFF. CDR3 DNA: TGTGCCATCAGTGGCCGGGATGAGCAGTTCTTC.

The chain uses TRBV5-1 and TRBJ2-7, with 10 bases matching TRBD1. The CDR3 runs 14 residues. Germline CDR1 and CDR2: SGHRS and YFSETQ. J was trimmed by 5 bases and V by 3 bases; bases with no gene match: 5. CDR3 loop: CASSSQTGGNEQYF. The CDR3 bases are TGCGCCAGCAGCTCCCAGACAGGGGGCAACGAGCAGTACTTC.